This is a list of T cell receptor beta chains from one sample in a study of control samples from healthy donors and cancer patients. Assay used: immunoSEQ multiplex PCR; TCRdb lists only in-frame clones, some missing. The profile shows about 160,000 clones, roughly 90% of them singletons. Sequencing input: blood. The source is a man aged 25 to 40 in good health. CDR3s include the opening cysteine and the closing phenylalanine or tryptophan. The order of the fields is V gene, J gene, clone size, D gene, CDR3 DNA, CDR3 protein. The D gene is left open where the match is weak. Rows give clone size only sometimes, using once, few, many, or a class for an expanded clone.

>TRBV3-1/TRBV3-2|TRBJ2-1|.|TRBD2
TGTGCCAGCAGCCAAGGTCGGGGGGGTAACAATGAGCAGTTCTTC
CASSQGRGGNNEQFF
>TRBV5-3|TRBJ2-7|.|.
TGTGCCAGAAGCGAACCGGACGACGAGCAGTACTTC
CARSEPDDEQYF
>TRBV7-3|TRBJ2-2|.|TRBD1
TGTGCCAGCAGCCAAAGGACAGGGGAGAGCGGGGAGCTGTTTTTT
CASSQRTGESGELFF
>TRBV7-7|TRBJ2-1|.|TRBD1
TGTGCCAGCAGCGTCGCGCCGGGACAGTTCGCCCGCGGCGAGCAGTTCTTC
CASSVAPGQFARGEQFF
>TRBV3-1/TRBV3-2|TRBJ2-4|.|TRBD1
TGTGCCAGCAGCCGAAGGGACAGTGCCAAAAACATTCAGTACTTC
CASSRRDSAKNIQYF
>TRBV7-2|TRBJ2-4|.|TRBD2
TGTGCCAGCAGCTTGGTACTAGCGGGAGAGGGTGCCAAAAACATTCAGTACTTC
CASSLVLAGEGAKNIQYF
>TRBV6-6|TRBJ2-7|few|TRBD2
TGTGCCAGCAGACGCCTAGCGGGAGGGCCCTACGAGCAGTACTTC
CASRRLAGGPYEQYF
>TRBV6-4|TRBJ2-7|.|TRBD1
TGTGCCAGCACATCAGAGGAGATCGGGACAGGGATCCACGAGCAGTACTTC
CASTSEEIGTGIHEQYF
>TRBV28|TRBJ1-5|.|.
TGTGCCAGCAGCCGGAGAAATAGCAATCAGCCCCAGCATTTT
CASSRRNSNQPQHF
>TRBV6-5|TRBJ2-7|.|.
TGTGCCTCCTTGTGGGGCGGCCCCGGTGAGGAGCAGTACTTC
CASLWGGPGEEQYF
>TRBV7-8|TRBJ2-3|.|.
TGTGCCAGCAGCTCGCTAGGGCGTACGGCGATAGATACGCAGTATTTT
CASSSLGRTAIDTQYF
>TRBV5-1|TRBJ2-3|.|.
TGCGCCAGCAGCTTGGAGGCGGGCGGCACAGATACGCAGTATTTT
CASSLEAGGTDTQYF
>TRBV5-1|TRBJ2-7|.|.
TGCGCCAGCAGCTTAGCCCCGCTAGGGGCCTACGAGCAGTACTTC
CASSLAPLGAYEQYF
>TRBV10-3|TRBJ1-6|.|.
TGTGCCATCAGTGGGGCCACGGGTTCCCTCAATTCACCCCTCCACTTT
CAISGATGSLNSPLHF